These T cell receptor beta chains were read from a single sample in a study of circulating CD8 cells and anti-PD-1 response in melanoma. A single record per CDR3 protein comes from TCRdb applying MiXCR to the reads. The sample contains about 220 distinct CDR3 sequences, around 9% of which appear only once. Sequenced material: CD8+ T cells from PBMCs, taken at baseline or after one month of anti-PD-1 therapy (not recorded which). These receptors were collected from a human donor with melanoma. CDR3s include the opening cysteine and the closing phenylalanine or tryptophan. The D gene is left open where the match is weak. Rows give clone size only sometimes, using once, few, many, or a class for an expanded clone.

TRBV2	TRBJ1-1	large	-	CASSGLRTRTMNTEAFF	TGTGCCAGCAGTGGCCTCCGGACCCGGACCATGAACACTGAAGCTTTCTTT
TRBV27	TRBJ2-7	-	-	CASSLSSWGAYEQYF	TGTGCCAGCAGTTTATCGAGCTGGGGGGCCTACGAGCAGTACTTC
TRBV24-1	TRBJ1-5	large	-	CATSDLNQPQHF	TGTGCCACCAGTGATTTGAATCAGCCCCAGCATTTT
TRBV29-1	TRBJ2-1	medium-sized	TRBD1	CSVRRTGGALNEQFF	TGCAGCGTTAGACGGACAGGGGGCGCATTGAATGAGCAGTTCTTC
TRBV6-2/TRBV6-3	TRBJ2-7	-	-	CASTYEGGFGDEQYF	TGTGCCAGCACCTATGAAGGGGGATTCGGGGACGAGCAGTACTTC
TRBV27	TRBJ2-7	large	-	CASSLSAGHYSYEQYF	TGTGCCAGCAGTTTATCAGCGGGACACTACTCCTACGAGCAGTACTTC
TRBV19	TRBJ2-7	-	-	CASSISAGYEQYF	TGTGCCAGTAGTATCAGCGCGGGGTACGAGCAGTACTTC
TRBV6-6	TRBJ2-3	large	-	CASSYSGADTQYF	TGTGCCAGCAGTTACAGTGGCGCAGATACGCAGTATTTT
TRBV2	TRBJ2-1	large	-	CASSERGDEQFF	TGTGCCAGCAGTGAAAGAGGGGACGAGCAGTTCTTC
TRBV7-9	TRBJ2-3	-	-	CASSRLAKGTDTQYF	TGTGCCAGCAGCCGGCTAGCGAAGGGCACAGATACGCAGTATTTT
TRBV20-1	TRBJ2-7	medium-sized	-	CSAPGQGFSYEQYF	TGCAGTGCTCCGGGGCAGGGCTTCTCCTACGAGCAGTACTTC
TRBV29-1	TRBJ2-6	few	TRBD1	CSATDRGRFPMSGANVLTF	TGCAGTGCTACGGACAGGGGGCGATTTCCTATGTCTGGGGCCAACGTCCTGACTTTC
TRBV9	TRBJ2-7	large	TRBD1	CASNSQGINYEQYF	TGTGCCAGCAACTCACAGGGGATAAACTACGAGCAGTACTTC
TRBV19	TRBJ2-1	large	-	CASSISSYNEQFF	TGTGCCAGTAGTATCTCTTCTTACAATGAGCAGTTCTTC
TRBV29-1	TRBJ2-1	medium-sized	TRBD2	CSVEAGAGGQHEQFF	TGCAGCGTTGAAGCGGGTGCGGGAGGGCAACATGAGCAGTTCTTC
TRBV27	TRBJ2-7	medium-sized	-	CASSLLRREGPPYEQYF	TGTGCCAGCAGTTTATTGAGGCGCGAAGGTCCCCCCTACGAGCAGTACTTC
TRBV29-1	TRBJ2-1	large	-	CSVDGLGLLGHEQFF	TGCAGCGTTGATGGGCTGGGACTCCTAGGACATGAGCAGTTCTTC
TRBV6-5	TRBJ1-1	-	-	CASSYGGKAVGAFF	TGTGCCAGCAGTTACGGGGGTAAGGCCGTTGGAGCTTTCTTT
TRBV28	TRBJ1-6	medium-sized	-	CASTESSYNSPLHF	TGTGCCAGCACGGAAAGCTCCTATAATTCACCCCTCCACTTT
TRBV28	TRBJ2-3	large	-	CASSYSTDTQYF	TGTGCCAGCAGTTACTCCACAGATACGCAGTATTTT
TRBV27	TRBJ2-5	large	TRBD2	CASSEGLAGLLETQYF	TGTGCCAGCAGTGAGGGACTAGCGGGTCTGTTAGAGACCCAGTACTTC
TRBV28	TRBJ1-4	medium-sized	-	CASSYQTAYNEKLFF	TGTGCCAGCAGCTACCAGACAGCCTATAATGAAAAACTGTTTTTT
TRBV28	TRBJ2-2	hyperexpanded	-	CASSFRGTGELFF	TGTGCCAGCAGTTTCCGGGGGACCGGGGAGCTGTTTTTT
TRBV28	TRBJ2-1	large	TRBD2	CASSPLAGLSSYNEQFF	TGTGCCAGCAGTCCCTTAGCGGGCCTTAGCTCCTACAATGAGCAGTTCTTC
TRBV27	TRBJ2-7	-	-	CASSLGPGFASQYF	TGTGCCAGCAGTTTAGGACCAGGATTTGCGAGCCAGTACTTC